This T cell receptor beta chain derives from a study of cytomegalovirus exposure and HLA in healthy donors. Study-wide points: For presence/absence analyses, sequencing depth was assumed to be roughly uniform across donors. An analysis done earlier found most TCR beta V segments productive about 87% or about 30% of the time.

This CDR3 has 14 amino acids. Germline V CDR1 and CDR2: SGHNT, YYREEE (reference sequence). V was trimmed by 1 base and J by 1 base, leaving 8 bases between them. The study ran its PCR with 60 Vbeta and 13 Jbeta primers. Method: immunoSEQ multiplex PCR; TCRdb's copy keeps in-frame clones and lacks some. The sample includes 35,000 to 50,000 clones, 81% of them seen just once. Only a few counts were recorded for this clone. What it binds is not known. The J gene is TRBJ1-1, the V gene TRBV5-4, with a weak D call TRBD1 (6 bases). Specimen: PBMCs. This clonotype was sampled from a man aged 45-65 years in good health and CMV-seronegative. The CDR3 sequence is CASSLKQGNTEAFF. CDR3 DNA: TGTGCCAGCAGCTTGAAACAGGGGAACACTGAAGCTTTCTTT.